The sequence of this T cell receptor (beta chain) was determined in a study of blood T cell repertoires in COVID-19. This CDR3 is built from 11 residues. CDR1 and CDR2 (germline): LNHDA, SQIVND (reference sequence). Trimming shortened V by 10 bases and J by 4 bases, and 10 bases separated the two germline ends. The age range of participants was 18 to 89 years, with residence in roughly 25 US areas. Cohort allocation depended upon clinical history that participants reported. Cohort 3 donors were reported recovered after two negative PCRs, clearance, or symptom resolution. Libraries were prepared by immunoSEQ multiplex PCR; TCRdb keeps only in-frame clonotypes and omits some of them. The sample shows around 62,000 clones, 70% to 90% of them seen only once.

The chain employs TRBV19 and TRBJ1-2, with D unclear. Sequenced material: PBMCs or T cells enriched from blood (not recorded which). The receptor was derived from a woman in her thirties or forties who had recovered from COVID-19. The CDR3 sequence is CATHAGYGYTF. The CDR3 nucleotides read TGTGCCACTCACGCCGGCTATGGCTACACCTTC.